This T cell receptor (beta chain) was obtained from a study of shared clonotypes between healthy human individuals. At the level of the study: Per donor, three plates held CD4 naive cells, three held CD4 memory, two held CD8 naive and one held CD8 memory.

On this clone: Its specificity is unknown.

TCRdb's copy holds only in-frame clones and misses some; the assay was immunoSEQ multiplex PCR. The sample shows approximately 2,300,000 clones, 92% of them seen only once. This CDR3 has 16 amino acids. The trim removed 4 bases at V and 0 bases at J, leaving 3 bases unmatched. Germline loops: CDR1 SGHKS, CDR2 YYEKEE (reference sequence). Within Nashville, Tennessee resided all donors, each a Caucasian adult. Broader study findings: Rarefaction indicated that sorted-subset sequencing remained incomplete although depth was large. Shared clonotypes across all four donors exceeded non-shared ones in generation probability.

This TCR came from a man between 18 and 29 years old in good health. Some clones in this sample may be carry-over from other donors' samples. The V and J genes are TRBV5-5 and TRBJ2-7; 14 bases fit TRBD2. Sequences were obtained from naive CD4+ T cells from PBMCs. Specified subset: CD45RA+ positively selected. For the CDR3, the DNA is TGTGCCAGCAGCCGAGGGACTAGCGGGAGCTCCTACGAGCAGTACTTC. Its protein product is CASSRGTSGSSYEQYF.